This TCR beta chain was recorded in a study of blood T cells in healthy people across ages. Study-wide results and caveats: Possibly, changes in expanded clonotypes were confounded because donor CMV status was unknown.

To note about this clonotype: What it recognizes is unknown.

A second PCR of roughly 6 to 12 cycles used a sample-barcoded 5' primer and a J-beta primer mix. MiXCR, applied by TCRdb to the 5' RACE reads, yields one record per CDR3 protein. Of roughly 1.5 million distinct CDR3 sequences in the sample, 40% to 45% are singletons; the top ten hold about 4.1%. Healthy Russian Caucasian donors spanned ages roughly 6 to 100 years. Every sample yielded at least 6.5 million isolated PBMCs. Trimming took 3 bases from V and 10 from J; bases not matched to a gene: 9. CDR1 is SGDLS, CDR2 YYNGEE, per germline. There are 13 residues in the CDR3. V usage is TRBV9 and J usage is TRBJ1-1; 7 positions agree with TRBD1. This TCR was sampled from a woman between 18 and 29 years old in good health. Sequenced input: blood. Written as DNA, the CDR3 is TGTGCCAGCAGCGGCCAGGGGGAAGCTGGAGCTTTCTTT. It specifies CASSGQGEAGAFF.